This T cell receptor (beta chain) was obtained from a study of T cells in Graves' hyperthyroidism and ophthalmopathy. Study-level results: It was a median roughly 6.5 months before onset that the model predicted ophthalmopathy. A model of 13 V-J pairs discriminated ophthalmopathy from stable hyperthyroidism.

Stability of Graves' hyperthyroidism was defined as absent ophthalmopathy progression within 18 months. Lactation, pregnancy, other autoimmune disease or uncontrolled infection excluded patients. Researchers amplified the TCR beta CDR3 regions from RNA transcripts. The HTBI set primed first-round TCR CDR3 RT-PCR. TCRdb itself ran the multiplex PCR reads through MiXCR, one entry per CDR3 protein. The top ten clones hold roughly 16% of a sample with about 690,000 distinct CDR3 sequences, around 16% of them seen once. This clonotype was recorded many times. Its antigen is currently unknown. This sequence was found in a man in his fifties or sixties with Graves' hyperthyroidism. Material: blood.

The CDR3 sequence: CASSQDRASEQYF. CDR3 coding DNA: TGTGCCAGCAGCCAAGATAGGGCGAGTGAGCAGTACTTC. This rearrangement joins TRBV3-1 to TRBJ2-7; D unclear. The CDR3 spans 13 residues. CDR1 is LGHDT, CDR2 YNNKEL, per germline (reference sequence). V was pared by 0 bases and J by 7 bases, with 10 bases between.